The 10 T cell receptor beta chains in this list originate from one sample, sequenced in a study of control samples from healthy donors and cancer patients. TCRdb's copy holds only in-frame clones and misses some; the assay was immunoSEQ multiplex PCR. The sample includes tens of thousands of clones, more than 85% of them seen just once. Sequenced sample: PBMCs. The receptor set was obtained from a woman aged 40 to 49 with lung cancer.

J is TRBJ2-1 and V is TRBV30, with 9 positions matching TRBD2. CDR3 size: 13 residues. Per the germline V gene, CDR1 is GTSNPN and CDR2 is SVGIG (reference sequence). Unmatched junction bases numbered 5, after V lost 1 base and J lost 10 bases. CDR3 in DNA: TGTGCCTGGAGTGCGCGGGGGGGAGGAGAGCAGTTCTTC. It codes for CAWSARGGGEQFF.

The chain couples TRBV5-4 to TRBJ1-1, with no clear D. The CDR3 sequence is 15 residues long. Germline CDR1 is SGHNT and CDR2 is YYREEE (reference sequence). V lost 0 bases and J 0 bases, leaving 9 bases between the germline ends. Here the CDR3 DNA reads TGTGCCAGCAGCTTGGTTCCAGCCATGAACACTGAAGCTTTCTTT. Translation: CASSLVPAMNTEAFF.

This sequence joins TRBV13 and TRBJ1-5; D unresolved. Germline CDR1 and CDR2: PRHDT and FYEKMQ (reference sequence). The CDR3 consists of 15 residues. The ends were cut back, 5 bases at V and 2 bases at J, with 13 bases in the middle. CDR3 loop: CASSARGFRNQPQHF. The CDR3 DNA is TGTGCCAGCAGCGCGAGAGGGTTTCGCAATCAGCCCCAGCATTTT.

The chain carries TRBV28 and TRBJ2-2; possible D gene TRBD1, 6 bases. Germline CDR1 and CDR2: MDHEN and SYDVKM. The length of the CDR3 is 20 residues. The V end was cut by 1 base, the J end by 4 bases, with 25 bases between. The CDR3 loop is CASSLFVSKGGQFFTGELFF. CDR3 sequence (DNA): TGTGCCAGCAGTTTATTTGTTAGTAAAGGGGGACAATTTTTCACCGGGGAGCTGTTTTTT.

CDR3 nucleotide sequence: TGTGCCAGTAGTACCGCCGGAGCAGCCCTCCACTTT. Translation gives CASSTAGAALHF. This chain uses TRBV19 with TRBJ1-6, with unresolved D. The germline gives CDR1 LNHDA, CDR2 SQIVND (reference sequence). V was clipped by 4 bases and J by 14 bases, with 12 bases between them. CDR3 length equals 12 residues.

J is TRBJ1-1 and V is TRBV7-8; TRBD1 aligns across 8 bases. This CDR3 is 15 amino acids long. V was clipped by 5 bases and J by 7 bases; unmatched bases: 12. Germline CDR1 is SGHVS and CDR2 is FQNEAQ. DNA of the CDR3: TGTGCCAGCAGCCTGATCTGGACAGGGAGGAATGAAGCTTTCTTT. This gives the protein CASSLIWTGRNEAFF.

The chain recombines TRBV15 with TRBJ2-1; no clear D. Deletions cut 3 bases from V and 0 bases from J, with 9 bases between. The CDR3 covers 15 residues. Per the germline V gene, CDR1 is LNHNV and CDR2 is YYDKDF (reference sequence). CDR3 amino acids: CATSRASSSYNEQFF. The CDR3 bases are TGTGCCACCAGCAGGGCCTCAAGCTCCTACAATGAGCAGTTCTTC.

This sequence joins TRBV28 and TRBJ2-5; D not resolved. This CDR3 comprises 12 residues. With 6 bases removed from V and 0 bases from J, the gap between germline ends came to 5 bases. Looked up from germline, CDR1 is MDHEN and CDR2 is SYDVKM. The chain's CDR3 is CASSQYQETQYF. CDR3 bases: TGTGCCAGCAGCCAGTACCAAGAGACCCAGTACTTC.

This chain uses TRBV4-1 with TRBJ1-5, with D possibly being TRBD1 (6 bases). The CDR3 has 16 amino acids. Trimming stripped 0 bases from V and 0 bases from J, with 9 bases between. CDR1 MGHRA and CDR2 YSYEKL come from the germline V gene. This chain's CDR3 is CASSQEGGDSNQPQHF. The CDR3, as DNA: TGCGCCAGCAGCCAAGAAGGGGGGGATAGCAATCAGCCCCAGCATTTT.

The V gene is TRBV7-8, the J gene TRBJ2-3; perhaps TRBD1 as D (5 bases). CDR1 is SGHVS, CDR2 FQNEAQ, per germline. Deletions cut 1 base from V and 6 bases from J, with 17 bases between. The CDR3 is 16 residues long. The CDR3 bases are TGTGCCAGCAGCTTAGGCGACAAGCCCAAGGGGGATACGCAGTATTTT. It translates to CASSLGDKPKGDTQYF. The whole variable domain, filled in from reference TRBV7-8 and TRBJ2-3, reads GAGVSQSPRYKVAKRGQDVALRCDPISGHVSLFWYQQALGQGPEFLTYFQNEAQLDKSGLPSDRFFAERPEGSVSTLKIQRTQQEDSAVYLCASSLGDKPKGDTQYFGPGTRLTVL.